The 20 T cell receptor beta chains below were found in one sample sequenced in a study of blood T cell repertoires in COVID-19. Here immunoSEQ multiplex PCR was the method, and the copy in TCRdb shows in-frame clones only, minus some. The sample consists of 110,000 to 150,000 clones, around 80% of them appearing once. The material sequenced was peripheral blood. These receptors originate from a man aged 55 to 69 with acute or convalescent COVID-19.

The chain carries TRBV20-1 and TRBJ1-2; the D is unclear. Germline CDR1 reads DFQATT; CDR2 reads SNEGSKA (reference sequence). CDR3 size: 11 residues. The CDR3 is CRPMRASGYTF. CDR3 coding DNA: TGCAGACCTATGAGGGCCTCTGGCTACACCTTC.

The count of this clone is one. The chain is built from TRBV4-2 and TRBJ1-6; TRBD1 matches 9 bases. The CDR3 is made up of 20 amino acids. From germline, CDR1 is LGHNA and CDR2 YNFKEQ. The J segment lost 0 bases and the V segment lost 0 bases, leaving 9 bases of the junction unmatched. In DNA form, the CDR3 reads TGTGCCAGCAGCCAAGACCCGACCGGGACAGGGAGCTCCTATAATTCACCCCTCCACTTT. As protein: CASSQDPTGTGSSYNSPLHF.

The chain couples TRBV18 to TRBJ2-5; TRBD1 aligns across 8 bases. V lost 8 bases, J lost 1 base, and 6 bases stayed unmatched. CDR3 size: 14 residues. CDR1 is KGHSH, CDR2 LQKENI, per germline. The CDR3 sequence is CASKTGAPQETQYF. The CDR3 nucleotides read TGTGCCAGCAAGACAGGGGCGCCCCAAGAGACCCAGTACTTC.

The CDR3 spells CASSLSRDSYEQYF. CDR3 bases: TGTGCCAGCAGTTTATCCCGGGACTCCTACGAGCAGTACTTC. This chain connects TRBV27 to TRBJ2-7; D possibly corresponds to TRBD2 (5 bases). Germline-derived CDR1 and CDR2 are MNHEY and SMNVEV (reference sequence). The CDR3 extends over 14 amino acids. V dropped 0 bases and J dropped 0 bases, with 6 bases sitting between them.

The chain employs TRBV28 and TRBJ2-1; 14 positions match TRBD2. In germline, CDR1 is MDHEN, CDR2 SYDVKM. The CDR3 sequence is 15 residues long. V gave up 5 bases and J gave up 6 bases; unmatched junction bases: 3. The CDR3 coding sequence is TGTGCCAGCAGTCCGGGACTAGCGGGAGCCAATGAGCAGTTCTTC. The encoded protein is CASSPGLAGANEQFF.

This chain connects TRBV19 to TRBJ1-5; 8 bases fit TRBD1. The CDR3 extends over 16 amino acids. Germline V gives CDR1 LNHDA, CDR2 SQIVND (reference sequence). Unmatched junction bases numbered 10, after V lost 4 bases and J lost 5 bases. CDR3 in DNA: TGTGCCAGTAGTAAAGCGGGACAGGAGAGTTATCAGCCCCAGCATTTT. Protein: CASSKAGQESYQPQHF.

CDR3 DNA sequence: TGTGCCAGCAGTTACGATAACAGGGGGGCCTCTGTCCTGACTTTC. Its translation is CASSYDNRGASVLTF. This chain joins TRBV6-2 or TRBV6-3 and TRBJ2-6; TRBD1 agrees at 8 bases. The CDR3 is made up of 15 amino acids. From germline, CDR1 is MNHEY and CDR2 SVGEGT. V shed 2 bases and J 13 bases; nucleotides not matched to a gene: 10.

The chain joins TRBV2 to TRBJ2-3, with 8 nucleotides matching TRBD1. The CDR3 sequence is 15 residues long. V was pared by 6 bases and J by 3 bases, with 8 bases of the junction left unmatched. Germline V lookup: CDR1 SNHLY, CDR2 FYNNEI. The chain's CDR3 is CASRVGQGATDTQYF. The CDR3 DNA reads as TGTGCCAGCAGGGTAGGACAGGGAGCAACAGATACGCAGTATTTT.

The genes are TRBV7-8 and TRBJ1-1, with TRBD1 matching 11 bases. With V trimmed by 5 bases and J by 6 bases, 5 bases remained unmatched. From germline, CDR1 is SGHVS and CDR2 FQNEAQ. The CDR3 is 14 residues long. DNA of the CDR3: TGTGCCAGCAGCGGACAGGGGGCGAAGGCTGAAGCTTTCTTT. Protein sequence: CASSGQGAKAEAFF.

The V gene is TRBV3-1 (or the pseudogene TRBV3-2), the J gene TRBJ2-2; D may be TRBD1 (6 bases). The CDR3 spans 15 residues. CDR1 and CDR2 from the germline V gene are LGHDT and YNNKEL (reference sequence). V was cut by 4 bases and J by 0 bases, with 9 bases left in between. CDR3 DNA sequence: TGTGCCAGCAGCCTCAGGGGAACGAACACCGGGGAGCTGTTTTTT. As protein: CASSLRGTNTGELFF.

The rearrangement joins TRBV5-6 to TRBJ1-3; D not resolved. Looked up from germline, CDR1 is SGHDT and CDR2 is YYEEEE. The CDR3 contains 16 residues. Trimming pared 1 base from V and 4 bases from J, leaving 15 bases between. CDR3 residues: CASSLFTGYIGNTIYF. The CDR3 nucleotides read TGTGCCAGCAGCTTGTTTACTGGTTATATCGGAAACACCATATATTTT.

V is TRBV7-3 and J is TRBJ1-2; 7 bases match TRBD1. This CDR3 comprises 13 residues. Germline-derived CDR1 and CDR2 are SGHTA and FQGTGA. Trimming at V came to 5 bases and at J to 7 bases, leaving 7 bases not matched to a gene. The CDR3 DNA is TGTGCCAGCAGCCGAGACAGGGACGGTGGCTACACCTTC. Protein product: CASSRDRDGGYTF.

The V and J genes are TRBV10-3 and TRBJ1-1, with D hard to call. In germline, CDR1 is ENHRY, CDR2 SYGVKD. V shed 3 bases and J shed 1 base, with 9 bases lying between them. The CDR3 sequence is 14 residues long. CDR3 sequence (DNA): TGTGCCATCAGTGATCAAAAGCCGAACACTGAAGCTTTCTTT. Amino acids: CAISDQKPNTEAFF.

The chain carries TRBV27 and TRBJ1-4; TRBD1 aligns across 8 bases. This CDR3 region has 15 residues. V shed 5 bases and J 8 bases; nucleotides not matched to a gene: 10. Looked up from germline, CDR1 is MNHEY and CDR2 is SMNVEV (reference sequence). CDR3 amino acids: CASSGGQGLREKLFF. As DNA, the CDR3 is TGTGCCAGCAGTGGAGGACAGGGATTAAGGGAAAAACTGTTTTTT.

The gene calls are TRBV28 and TRBJ1-2; 7 nucleotides line up with TRBD1. This CDR3 is built from 14 residues. Per the germline V gene, CDR1 is MDHEN and CDR2 is SYDVKM. J lost 6 bases, V lost 6 bases, and 10 bases had no gene match. CDR3 in amino acids: CASRHSGTVDGYTF. DNA of the CDR3: TGTGCCAGCAGACACTCCGGGACAGTGGATGGCTACACCTTC.

This clone was seen more than once but under ten times. The rearrangement links TRBV12-3 or TRBV12-4 to TRBJ2-3; no reliable D call. This CDR3 contains 12 residues. V was trimmed by 3 bases and J by 4 bases, leaving 5 bases between them. The CDR3 is CASSFYPDTQYF. DNA for the CDR3: TGTGCCAGCAGTTTTTATCCAGATACGCAGTATTTT.

This chain connects TRBV7-3 to TRBJ2-1, with D perhaps matching TRBD1 (5 bases). The CDR3 is made up of 15 amino acids. CDR1 is SGHTA, CDR2 FQGTGA, per germline. Trimming removed 5 bases at V and 3 bases at J, with 14 bases between. Here the CDR3 reads CASSQGAAIYNEQFF. CDR3 bases: TGTGCCAGCAGCCAAGGGGCAGCAATCTACAATGAGCAGTTCTTC.

This clone showed up just a few times. The J gene is TRBJ2-5, the V gene TRBV18; 11 bases are shared with TRBD1. The germline gives CDR1 KGHSH, CDR2 LQKENI. With V trimmed by 5 bases and J by 9 bases, 8 bases remained unmatched. The CDR3 has 14 residues. The CDR3 spells CASSRDRGNRAQYF. CDR3 coding DNA: TGTGCCAGCTCAAGGGACAGGGGGAACAGGGCCCAGTACTTC.

The chain has TRBV5-1 and TRBJ1-1, with D tentatively TRBD1 (5 bases). Germline CDR1 SGHRS, CDR2 YFSETQ. This CDR3 contains 13 residues. The V and J ends lost 6 bases and 5 bases respectively, with 14 bases between them. The CDR3 region has the DNA TGCGCCAGCACCCTAGACAGTGGGACTGAAGCTTTCTTT. Encoded protein: CASTLDSGTEAFF. The full variable domain, completed using reference TRBV5-1 and TRBJ1-1, is KAGVTQTPRYLIKTRGQQVTLSCSPISGHRSVSWYQQTPGQGLQFLFEYFSETQRNKGNFPGRFSGRQFSNSRSEMNVSTLELGDSALYLCASTLDSGTEAFFGQGTRLTVV.

The chain employs TRBV24-1 and TRBJ2-2; 9 bases line up with TRBD1. Germline V lookup: CDR1 KGHDR, CDR2 SFDVKD. The CDR3 has 13 amino acids. Trimming cost V 12 bases and J 7 bases; bases outside gene matches: 8. CDR3 DNA sequence: TGTGCCGTGGGACAGGGAGGAATCGGGGAGCTGTTTTTT. It encodes CAVGQGGIGELFF.